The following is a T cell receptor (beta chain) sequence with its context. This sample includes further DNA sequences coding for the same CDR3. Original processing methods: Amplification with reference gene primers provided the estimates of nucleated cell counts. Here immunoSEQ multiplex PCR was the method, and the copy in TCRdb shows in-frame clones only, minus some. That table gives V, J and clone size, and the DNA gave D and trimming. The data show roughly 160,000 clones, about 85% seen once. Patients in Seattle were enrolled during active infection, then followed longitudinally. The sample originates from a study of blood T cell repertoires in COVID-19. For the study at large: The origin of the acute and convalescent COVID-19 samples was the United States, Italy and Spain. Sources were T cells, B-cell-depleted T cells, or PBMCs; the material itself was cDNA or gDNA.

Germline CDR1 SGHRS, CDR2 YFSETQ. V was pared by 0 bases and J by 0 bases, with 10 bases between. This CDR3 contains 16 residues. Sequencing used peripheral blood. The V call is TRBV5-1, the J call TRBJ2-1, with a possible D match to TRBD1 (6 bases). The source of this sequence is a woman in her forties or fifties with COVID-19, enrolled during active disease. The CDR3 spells CASSLGGQSSYNEQFF. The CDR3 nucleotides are TGCGCCAGCAGCTTGGGCGGACAGAGCTCCTACAATGAGCAGTTCTTC.